This T cell receptor beta chain stems from a study of blood T cell repertoires in COVID-19. Looking at the study overall: Material from acute and convalescent COVID-19 was sourced from the United States, Italy and Spain.

Germline V gives CDR1 LGHNA, CDR2 YSLEER. The CDR3 loop spans 15 amino acids. The ends were cut back, 1 base at V and 4 bases at J, with 10 bases in the middle. The data were produced by immunoSEQ multiplex PCR, yet TCRdb's version contains in-frame clones alone and is incomplete. Here the sample spans 150,000 to 200,000 clones, around 90% being singletons. The sample consisted of peripheral blood. This chain uses TRBV4-3 with TRBJ1-4; D is undetermined. The receptor was isolated from a human donor in a cohort sampled during active COVID-19. CDR3: CASSQGWSHNEKLFF. The DNA of the CDR3 is TGCGCCAGCAGCCAAGGGTGGAGCCATAATGAAAAACTGTTTTTT.